This TCR beta chain emerged from a study of T cell repertoires in cytomegalovirus infection (dated by TCRdb to the late 2010s). As for the study more broadly: Donor HLA type was relevant to the analysis, as public TCR beta signatures indicated carriage of CMV infection together with the matching HLA type.

After removal of 6 bases from V and 2 bases from J, the junction retains 3 bases not matched to a gene. In the germline V gene, CDR1 corresponds to SNHLY and CDR2 to FYNNEI. The CDR3 numbers 14 residues from cysteine through phenylalanine. Here the CDR3 DNA is all that survives: 42 bases in frame from base 1. Here is what the overall study found, with its caveats: In both this cohort and an independent roughly 400-donor cohort, the cumulative frequency of public TCR beta family members distinguished carriers of CMV infection plus the relevant HLA type. In the ex vivo response, HLA-C-restricted CMV-specific TCR beta clonotypes were dominant, and in two of eight donors the single most frequent clonotype came from this HLA-C-restricted group.

The sequencer was an Illumina HiSeq 1500. Clones were called with MiXCR by TCRdb after fastp trimmed the public reads at Q25, and only in-frame beta chains were retained. One record per CDR3 amino acid sequence lists the most common genes and DNA. The sample table contains roughly 640,000 distinct CDR3 sequences; only one count was recorded for more than 20% of them. Less than 9.5% of the sample is held by the ten biggest clonotypes. A note on this clonotype: The clone's antigen remains unknown. No per-base quality is available; no much larger clone lies one base away.

Sequenced material: CD8+ T cells from PBMCs. The rearranged chain carries TRBV2 and TRBJ2-7; 11 nucleotides in the junction match TRBD2. The TCR sequence derives from a human donor in good health (CMV status not recorded). Some clones in this sample may be carry-over from other donors' samples. The DNA sequence reads TGTGCCAGCAGACTAGCGGGGGTGGCCTACGAGCAGTACTTC. Its translation is CASRLAGVAYEQYF. This CDR3, with the reference TRBV2 and TRBJ2-7 proteins standing in past its ends, gives the full variable domain EPEVTQTPSHQVTQMGQEVILRCVPISNHLYFYWYRQILGQKVEFLVSFYNNEISEKSEIFDDQFSVERPDGSNFTLKIRSTKLEDSAMYFCASRLAGVAYEQYFGPGTRLTVT.